This TCR beta chain was identified in a study of breast tumors, draining lymph nodes, adjacent tissues. General study findings and limits: Most tumor T cells seemingly derive from lymph node, then expand in tumor. Tumor repertoires ranked between lymph nodes and nontumor tissue in diversity, with V and J gene preferences.

MiXCR, run by TCRdb on the multiplex PCR reads, gives a single entry per CDR3 protein. This repertoire shows around 70,000 distinct CDR3 sequences, approximately 40% found once; its top ten account for roughly 8.1%. The sample holds one count of this clonotype. Its antigen is as yet unknown. V was clipped by 6 bases and J by 2 bases; unmatched bases: 4. The CDR3 consists of 12 residues. Germline values: CDR1 SQVTM, CDR2 ANQGSEA. This receptor was identified in a female donor with breast cancer. Some clones in this sample may be carry-over from other donors' samples. Material: breast tumor tissue. The V call is TRBV29-1, the J call TRBJ2-7; 7 nucleotides line up with TRBD1. The CDR3 nucleotides are TGCAGCGTGCTAACAGGGGCCTACGAGCAGTACTTC. It codes for CSVLTGAYEQYF.